The 2 T cell receptor beta chains below come from one sample, sequenced in a study of blood T cell repertoires in COVID-19. Assay used: immunoSEQ multiplex PCR; TCRdb lists only in-frame clones, some missing. The table records approximately 190,000 clones, around four fifths of them present only once. Sample: peripheral blood. Receptor source: a woman in her 30s with acute or convalescent COVID-19.

In this sample, this clone turned up once. The chain links TRBV7-6 to TRBJ2-7; TRBD2 aligns across 7 bases. Trimming at V came to 1 base and at J to 5 bases, leaving 5 bases not matched to a gene. Germline V gene data show CDR1 as SGHVS and CDR2 as FNYEAQ. This CDR3 spans 14 amino acids. CDR3 amino acids: CASSLGGGPDEQYF. The CDR3 nucleotides are TGTGCCAGCAGCTTAGGGGGGGGTCCGGACGAGCAGTACTTC.

The chain uses TRBV5-4 and TRBJ1-2; 9 positions match TRBD1. The CDR3 is 15 residues long. J was trimmed by 2 bases and V by 4 bases; bases with no gene match: 6. The germline CDR1 and CDR2 sequences are SGHNT and YYREEE (reference sequence). The CDR3 nucleotides read TGTGCCAGCAGCCGGACAGGGGCTGCCAACTATGGCTACACCTTC. It translates to CASSRTGAANYGYTF.